The rows below give T cell receptor beta chains drawn from one sample of a study of blood T cell repertoires in COVID-19. Clones were read by immunoSEQ multiplex PCR, and TCRdb kept only the in-frame ones, dropping some. Of a few hundred thousand clones detected, approximately 86% appear once; the ten largest clones hold 3% to 4%. Input material: PBMCs or T cells enriched from blood (not recorded which). All receptors come from a woman in her thirties or forties with acute COVID-19. Each CDR3 is given with its conserved first and last residue. The D gene is left open where the match is weak. For some rows the clone size is stated as once, few or many, or as a class when expanded; others skip it.

V	D	J	size	CDR3	DNA
TRBV2	.	TRBJ2-3	.	CASSDNPAGTQYF	TGTGCCAGCAGTGATAATCCCGCGGGTACGCAGTATTTT
TRBV28	TRBD1	TRBJ1-1	.	CASRGQGGSEAFF	TGTGCCAGCCGGGGACAGGGGGGGTCTGAAGCTTTCTTT
TRBV2	TRBD2	TRBJ2-1	few	CASSGSGRNDEQFF	TGTGCCAGCAGTGGAAGCGGGAGGAATGATGAGCAGTTCTTC
TRBV10-1	.	TRBJ2-5	.	CASSPAQGLGETQYF	TGCGCCAGCAGTCCCGCACAGGGTTTGGGGGAGACCCAGTACTTC
TRBV28	.	TRBJ1-5	.	CASRPLQMLNQPQHF	TGTGCCAGCAGACCTCTACAGATGCTCAATCAGCCCCAGCATTTT
TRBV29-1	TRBD2	TRBJ2-1	.	CSVSQQAGRLHNEQFF	TGCAGCGTGTCACAGCAAGCGGGGCGTCTCCACAATGAGCAGTTCTTC
TRBV7-2	TRBD1	TRBJ2-2	.	CASSFKTGGTGELFF	TGTGCCAGCAGCTTCAAGACAGGGGGCACCGGGGAGCTGTTTTTT
TRBV5-1	.	TRBJ2-2	.	CASSLRSSDTGELFF	TGCGCCAGCAGCTTGAGGTCTAGCGATACCGGGGAGCTGTTTTTT
TRBV6-4	TRBD2	TRBJ2-5	.	CASSPGGAQETQYF	TGTGCCAGCAGCCCCGGGGGGGCCCAAGAGACCCAGTACTTC
TRBV10-3	.	TRBJ2-7	once	CAISVGAGPPYEQYF	TGTGCCATCAGTGTAGGGGCAGGGCCACCCTACGAGCAGTACTTC
TRBV5-6	.	TRBJ2-3	.	CASTLRATDTQYF	TGTGCCAGCACCTTAAGAGCCACGGATACGCAGTATTTT
TRBV5-4	TRBD2	TRBJ2-5	.	CASSTSGVQETQYF	TGTGCCTCATCCACTAGCGGAGTCCAAGAGACCCAGTACTTC
TRBV27	.	TRBJ2-7	.	CASSSPGAIYEQYF	TGTGCCAGCAGTAGCCCAGGGGCTATCTACGAGCAGTACTTC
TRBV7-3	.	TRBJ2-1	.	CASSLKSGSYNEQFF	TGTGCCAGCAGCTTAAAGTCGGGCTCCTACAATGAGCAGTTCTTC
TRBV12-5	.	TRBJ1-4	.	CASGPAGEKLFF	TGTGCTAGTGGCCCTGCTGGCGAAAAACTGTTTTTT
TRBV6-2/TRBV6-3	TRBD1	TRBJ1-5	.	CASSYTGGLNQPQHF	TGTGCCAGCAGTTACACAGGGGGGTTAAATCAGCCCCAGCATTTT
TRBV3-1/TRBV3-2	.	TRBJ2-1	.	CASSLTSLVIEQFF	TGTGCCAGCAGCCTTACGTCCCTAGTGATTGAGCAGTTCTTC
TRBV6-5	.	TRBJ1-5	.	CASSYSWGRNQPQHF	TGTGCCAGCAGTTACTCGTGGGGGAGGAATCAGCCCCAGCATTTT
TRBV7-2	TRBD2	TRBJ2-1	.	CASSPEGTSVKQFF	TGTGCCAGCAGCCCAGAGGGCACTAGCGTCAAGCAGTTCTTC
TRBV2	.	TRBJ2-3	.	CASRRDQGDTQYF	TGTGCCAGCAGGCGGGACCAAGGGGATACGCAGTATTTT
TRBV30	.	TRBJ1-5	.	CAWSAQGYQPQHF	TGTGCCTGGAGTGCACAGGGTTATCAGCCCCAGCATTTT
TRBV27	.	TRBJ2-7	.	CASRDISNAYEQYF	TGTGCCAGCAGGGACATCTCGAATGCCTACGAGCAGTACTTC
TRBV5-1	.	TRBJ2-7	.	CASSWGGRTVSYEQYF	TGCGCCAGCAGCTGGGGGGGACGGACAGTGTCCTACGAGCAGTACTTC
TRBV6-4	TRBD1	TRBJ2-3	many	CASSDSTGGADTQYF	TGTGCCAGCAGTGACTCGACAGGGGGCGCAGATACGCAGTATTTT
TRBV5-6	TRBD1	TRBJ1-2	.	CASSPTTGRYGYTF	TGTGCCAGCAGCCCAACGACAGGGCGGTATGGCTACACCTTC
TRBV18	TRBD1	TRBJ1-2	.	CASSPGQEKGYGYTF	TGTGCCAGCTCACCGGGACAGGAAAAGGGCTATGGCTACACCTTC
TRBV6-5	.	TRBJ1-1	once	CASRQGNTEAFF	TGTGCCAGCAGACAGGGGAACACTGAAGCTTTCTTT
TRBV19	.	TRBJ2-7	.	CASSIVANSYEQYF	TGTGCCAGTAGTATCGTCGCTAACTCCTACGAGCAGTACTTC
TRBV2	TRBD1	TRBJ1-2	.	CASRTLRDRGNFYGYTF	TGTGCCAGCAGGACCCTTCGGGACAGGGGAAATTTCTATGGCTACACCTTC
TRBV6-4	TRBD2	TRBJ2-4	.	CASRDTGLAGGSSRALAKNIQYF	TGTGCCAGCAGAGACACGGGACTAGCGGGAGGTTCCTCCAGGGCCCTAGCCAAAAACATTCAGTACTTC
TRBV7-2	.	TRBJ2-3	once	CASSLVASATDTQYF	TGTGCCAGCAGCTTAGTCGCTAGCGCCACAGATACGCAGTATTTT
TRBV11-3	TRBD1	TRBJ2-1	once	CASSLEGDRGSYNEQFF	TGTGCCAGCAGCTTAGAAGGGGACAGGGGTTCCTACAATGAGCAGTTCTTC
TRBV12-3/TRBV12-4	.	TRBJ2-4	.	CASSLGSPNIQYF	TGTGCCAGCAGTTTGGGCAGCCCTAACATTCAGTACTTC
TRBV5-8	TRBD1	TRBJ2-1	.	CASRGQGSHNEQFF	TGTGCCAGCCGGGGACAGGGTTCCCACAATGAGCAGTTCTTC
TRBV27	.	TRBJ1-4	.	CASRADRRPATNEKLFF	TGTGCCAGCAGAGCTGACAGGAGACCCGCAACTAATGAAAAACTGTTTTTT
TRBV9	TRBD2	TRBJ2-7	.	CASSSGESGRSYEQYF	TGTGCCAGCAGCTCAGGGGAAAGCGGGAGGTCCTACGAGCAGTACTTC
TRBV2	TRBD2	TRBJ2-1	many	CASKREASGTREQFF	TGTGCCAGCAAGAGGGAGGCTAGCGGGACCCGTGAGCAGTTCTTC
TRBV7-2	TRBD2	TRBJ2-7	.	CASSAGLAGSGYEQYF	TGTGCCAGCAGCGCGGGACTAGCGGGAAGCGGCTACGAGCAGTACTTC
TRBV2	.	TRBJ2-3	.	CASSEMRAADTQYF	TGTGCCAGCAGTGAGATGAGGGCGGCAGATACGCAGTATTTT
TRBV7-2	.	TRBJ2-7	.	CASSPLVGYEQYF	TGTGCCAGCAGCCCCCTGGTCGGGTACGAGCAGTACTTC
TRBV5-6	TRBD1	TRBJ1-2	.	CASSLEETGGSEINYGYTF	TGTGCCAGCAGCTTGGAGGAGACAGGGGGCAGCGAAATTAACTATGGCTACACCTTC
TRBV25-1	.	TRBJ2-7	.	CASGRLHEQYF	TGTGCCAGCGGGAGACTCCACGAGCAGTACTTC
TRBV4-1	TRBD2	TRBJ2-7	few	CASSRGLSTSGVSYEQYF	TGCGCCAGCAGCCGAGGCCTATCGACTAGCGGGGTCTCCTACGAGCAGTACTTC
TRBV6-5	TRBD2	TRBJ2-3	.	CASSYSQRGRADTQYF	TGTGCCAGCAGTTACTCCCAGCGGGGTCGCGCGGATACGCAGTATTTT
TRBV5-4	.	TRBJ1-1	once	CASSLWADTEAFF	TGTGCCAGCAGCTTGTGGGCAGACACTGAAGCTTTCTTT